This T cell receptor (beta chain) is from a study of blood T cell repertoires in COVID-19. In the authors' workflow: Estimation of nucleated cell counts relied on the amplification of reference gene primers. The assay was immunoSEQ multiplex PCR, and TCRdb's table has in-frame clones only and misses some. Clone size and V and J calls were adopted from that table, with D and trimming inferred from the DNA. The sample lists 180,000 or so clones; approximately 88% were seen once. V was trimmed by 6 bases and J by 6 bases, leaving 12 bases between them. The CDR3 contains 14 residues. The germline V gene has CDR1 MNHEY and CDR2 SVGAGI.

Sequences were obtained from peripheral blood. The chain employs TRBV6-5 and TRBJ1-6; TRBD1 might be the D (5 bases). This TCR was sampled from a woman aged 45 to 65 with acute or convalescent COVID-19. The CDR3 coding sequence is TGTGCCAGCAGCTACGGGGCTTCTAATTCACCCCTCCACTTT. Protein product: CASSYGASNSPLHF.